This T cell receptor beta chain was identified during a study of CD8+CD57+ T cells in acquired aplastic anemia. Profiling of TCR beta VDJ combinations and CDR3 sequences used genomic DNA as template. Via MiXCR, TCRdb re-called the reads, giving one row per CDR3 protein. This table has around 150,000 distinct CDR3 sequences, over 70% appearing once. Looked up from germline, CDR1 is SGHVS and CDR2 is FQNEAQ. V was pared by 0 bases and J by 4 bases, with 10 bases between. The CDR3 totals 14 residues. This clonotype occurred a few times. Those patients picked for sequencing had displayed CD8+CD57+ cell expansion on flow cytometry.

This sequence was found in a human donor with aplastic anemia. The material sequenced was sorted CD4+, CD8+, or CD8+CD57+ T cells (not recorded which) from PBMCs. J is TRBJ2-7 and V is TRBV7-8; D call uncertain. The CDR3 region is CASSLARLKYEQYF. The CDR3 DNA reads as TGTGCCAGCAGCTTAGCGCGGCTTAAGTACGAGCAGTACTTC. Full variable domain (outside the CDR3, taken from reference TRBV7-8 and TRBJ2-7): GAGVSQSPRYKVAKRGQDVALRCDPISGHVSLFWYQQALGQGPEFLTYFQNEAQLDKSGLPSDRFFAERPEGSVSTLKIQRTQQEDSAVYLCASSLARLKYEQYFGPGTRLTVT.